The rows below give T cell receptor beta chains drawn from one sample of a study of shared clonotypes between healthy human individuals. TCRdb's table, derived via immunoSEQ multiplex PCR, lists solely in-frame clones and lacks some. The table shows about 1.1 million clones, with roughly 74% occurring only once. Sequences were obtained from memory CD4+ T cells from PBMCs. Receptor source: a man between 18 and 35 years old in good health. Some clones in this sample may be carry-over from other donors' samples. The CDR3 runs from the conserved cysteine through the conserved F or W. The D gene is left open where the match is weak. The size of a clone is reported for some rows only, either as once, few or many, or as a class for expanded clones.

clone_size: NA; d_call: TRBD1; j_call: TRBJ2-1; v_call: TRBV6-5; cdr3_nt: TGTGCCAGCAGTTACTCGTCTGGACAGGACAATGAGCAGTTCTTC; cdr3_aa: CASSYSSGQDNEQFF
clone_size: NA; d_call: NA; j_call: TRBJ2-5; v_call: TRBV28; cdr3_nt: TGTGCCAGCAGTAGTCCCTTTTTAGGCACGGAGACCCAGTACTTC; cdr3_aa: CASSSPFLGTETQYF
clone_size: NA; d_call: NA; j_call: TRBJ1-5; v_call: TRBV30; cdr3_nt: TGTGCCTGGAGTGTATCCGGGGAGCAGCCCCAGCATTTT; cdr3_aa: CAWSVSGEQPQHF
clone_size: few; d_call: TRBD1; j_call: TRBJ2-7; v_call: TRBV11-2; cdr3_nt: TGTGCCAGCAGCTCCTACAGGGGCAGGGCGGTCCACGAGCAGTACTTC; cdr3_aa: CASSSYRGRAVHEQYF
clone_size: NA; d_call: TRBD1; j_call: TRBJ1-5; v_call: TRBV28; cdr3_nt: TGTGCCAGCAGTTTATCGGGGGGACAGGGGCTAAATCAGCCCCAGCATTTT; cdr3_aa: CASSLSGGQGLNQPQHF
clone_size: once; d_call: TRBD2; j_call: TRBJ2-7; v_call: TRBV6-1; cdr3_nt: TGTGCCAGCGGGACTAGCGGGAGGGGGACCTACGAGCAGTACTTC; cdr3_aa: CASGTSGRGTYEQYF
clone_size: NA; d_call: TRBD1; j_call: TRBJ1-4; v_call: TRBV9; cdr3_nt: TGTGCCAGCAGCCCCACAGGGGGGGAAAAACTGTTTTTT; cdr3_aa: CASSPTGGEKLFF
clone_size: NA; d_call: TRBD1; j_call: TRBJ2-3; v_call: TRBV6-5; cdr3_nt: TGTGCCAGCAGACTCGGACAGGGGGCGGCAGATACGCAGTATTTT; cdr3_aa: CASRLGQGAADTQYF
clone_size: NA; d_call: NA; j_call: TRBJ2-6; v_call: TRBV11-2; cdr3_nt: TGTGCCAGCAGCTCCCCTGGGGGCGGCAGGGGCGGCGTCCTGACTTTC; cdr3_aa: CASSSPGGGRGGVLTF
clone_size: few; d_call: TRBD2; j_call: TRBJ2-1; v_call: TRBV11-2; cdr3_nt: TGTGCCAGCAGCTGGGAACTAGCGGGAGGATACAATGAGCAGTTCTTC; cdr3_aa: CASSWELAGGYNEQFF
clone_size: NA; d_call: NA; j_call: TRBJ2-7; v_call: TRBV4-3; cdr3_nt: TGCGCCAGCAGCCAAGAATCCAGGTCCTACGAGCAGTACTTC; cdr3_aa: CASSQESRSYEQYF
clone_size: few; d_call: TRBD2; j_call: TRBJ2-3; v_call: TRBV5-1; cdr3_nt: TGCGCCAGCAGCAGGGGGACTAGAGGTCGCCCAGATACGCAGTATTTT; cdr3_aa: CASSRGTRGRPDTQYF
clone_size: NA; d_call: NA; j_call: TRBJ2-5; v_call: TRBV30; cdr3_nt: TGTGCCTGGAGTGTCGGACAGCCTGGACAAGAGACCCAGTACTTC; cdr3_aa: CAWSVGQPGQETQYF
clone_size: NA; d_call: NA; j_call: TRBJ2-3; v_call: TRBV9; cdr3_nt: TGTGCCAGCAGCGTAGGGGGCACAGATACGCAGTATTTT; cdr3_aa: CASSVGGTDTQYF
clone_size: NA; d_call: NA; j_call: TRBJ1-2; v_call: TRBV2; cdr3_nt: TGTGCCAGCACTGAGGCAGGCAGAAACTATGGCTACACCTTC; cdr3_aa: CASTEAGRNYGYTF
clone_size: NA; d_call: NA; j_call: TRBJ2-7; v_call: TRBV7-6; cdr3_nt: TGTGCCAGCAGCTTGGACCGCGACGAGCAGTACTTC; cdr3_aa: CASSLDRDEQYF
clone_size: NA; d_call: TRBD1; j_call: TRBJ2-1; v_call: TRBV7-6; cdr3_nt: TGTGCCAGCAGCTCGGACAGGGGCCTTAGCTCCTACAATGAGCAGTTCTTC; cdr3_aa: CASSSDRGLSSYNEQFF
clone_size: NA; d_call: NA; j_call: TRBJ1-4; v_call: TRBV27; cdr3_nt: TGTGCCAGCAGTTTCAGCAGAACAACTAATGAAAAACTGTTTTTT; cdr3_aa: CASSFSRTTNEKLFF
clone_size: NA; d_call: NA; j_call: TRBJ2-2; v_call: TRBV18; cdr3_nt: TGTGCCAGCTCTCTAAGACCCCTGCCCAACACCGGGGAGCTGTTTTTT; cdr3_aa: CASSLRPLPNTGELFF
clone_size: once; d_call: NA; j_call: TRBJ1-4; v_call: TRBV29-1; cdr3_nt: TGCAGCGGATATATGTATGAAAAACTGTTTTTT; cdr3_aa: CSGYMYEKLFF
clone_size: NA; d_call: NA; j_call: TRBJ2-3; v_call: TRBV7-2; cdr3_nt: TGTGCCAGCAGCTTAGGGGGTAGGGCTAGAAGCACAGATACGCAGTATTTT; cdr3_aa: CASSLGGRARSTDTQYF
clone_size: NA; d_call: NA; j_call: TRBJ1-6; v_call: TRBV11-2; cdr3_nt: TGTGCCAGCCAGGGCAGGGGCGGATATTCACCCCTCCACTTT; cdr3_aa: CASQGRGGYSPLHF
clone_size: few; d_call: NA; j_call: TRBJ1-5; v_call: TRBV2; cdr3_nt: TGTGCCAGCAGTGGAGAAGTTTCCAGCAATCAGCCCCAGCATTTT; cdr3_aa: CASSGEVSSNQPQHF
clone_size: NA; d_call: NA; j_call: TRBJ1-4; v_call: TRBV28; cdr3_nt: TGTGCCAGCAGTTTAAATGGACTGTCAACTAATGAAAAACTGTTTTTT; cdr3_aa: CASSLNGLSTNEKLFF
clone_size: NA; d_call: NA; j_call: TRBJ1-1; v_call: TRBV7-3; cdr3_nt: TGTGCCAGCAGCTTCTCAGGGGACGTCACTGAAGCTTTCTTT; cdr3_aa: CASSFSGDVTEAFF
clone_size: NA; d_call: NA; j_call: TRBJ2-7; v_call: TRBV18; cdr3_nt: TGTGCCAGCTCACCACGAACGACTAGTCCTTACGAGCAGTACTTC; cdr3_aa: CASSPRTTSPYEQYF
clone_size: few; d_call: TRBD1; j_call: TRBJ2-7; v_call: TRBV4-2; cdr3_nt: TGTGCCAGCAGCCCCCACGGGACAGCCACCTACGAGCAGTACTTC; cdr3_aa: CASSPHGTATYEQYF
clone_size: few; d_call: TRBD2; j_call: TRBJ2-7; v_call: TRBV5-1; cdr3_nt: TGCGCCAGCAGCTTCAGCACTAGCGGGGGAACCTACGAGCAGTACTTC; cdr3_aa: CASSFSTSGGTYEQYF
clone_size: NA; d_call: NA; j_call: TRBJ1-2; v_call: TRBV7-6; cdr3_nt: TGTGCCAGCAGCGAAGACGGGCGGGGGGCGCCGGGCTATGGCTACACCTTC; cdr3_aa: CASSEDGRGAPGYGYTF
clone_size: NA; d_call: NA; j_call: TRBJ2-5; v_call: TRBV6-5; cdr3_nt: TGTGCCAGCATGAAAGTCGCGACCCAAGAGACCCAGTACTTC; cdr3_aa: CASMKVATQETQYF
clone_size: few; d_call: TRBD2; j_call: TRBJ2-3; v_call: TRBV7-9; cdr3_nt: TGTGCCAGCAGCTTTGGGACTAGCGGGAGAATGGGGAACACAGATACGCAGTATTTT; cdr3_aa: CASSFGTSGRMGNTDTQYF
clone_size: NA; d_call: NA; j_call: TRBJ1-1; v_call: TRBV7-2; cdr3_nt: TGTGCCAGCAGCTTATTGAGGAACACTGAAGCTTTCTTT; cdr3_aa: CASSLLRNTEAFF
clone_size: NA; d_call: NA; j_call: TRBJ1-1; v_call: TRBV7-9; cdr3_nt: TGTGCCAGCAGCTTCTTTCAGGGCACTGAAGCTTTCTTT; cdr3_aa: CASSFFQGTEAFF
clone_size: NA; d_call: TRBD1; j_call: TRBJ1-3; v_call: TRBV28; cdr3_nt: TGTGCCAGCAGTTTATTAGGGACAGCGAGGACTGGAAACACCATATATTTT; cdr3_aa: CASSLLGTARTGNTIYF
clone_size: NA; d_call: NA; j_call: TRBJ2-3; v_call: TRBV4-1; cdr3_nt: TGCGCCAGCAGCCAAGATCTTGGCGGCCAAGATACGCAGTATTTT; cdr3_aa: CASSQDLGGQDTQYF